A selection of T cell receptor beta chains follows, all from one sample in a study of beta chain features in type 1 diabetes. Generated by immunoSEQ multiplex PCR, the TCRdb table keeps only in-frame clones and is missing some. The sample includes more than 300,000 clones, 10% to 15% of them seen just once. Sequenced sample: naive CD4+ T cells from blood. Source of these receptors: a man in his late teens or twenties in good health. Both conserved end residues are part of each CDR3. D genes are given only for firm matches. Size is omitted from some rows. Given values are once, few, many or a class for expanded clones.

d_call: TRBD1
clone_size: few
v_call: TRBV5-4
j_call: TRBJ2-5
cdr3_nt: TGTGCCAGCAGCTCAGGGACAGGGTACCAAGAGACCCAGTACTTC
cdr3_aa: CASSSGTGYQETQYF

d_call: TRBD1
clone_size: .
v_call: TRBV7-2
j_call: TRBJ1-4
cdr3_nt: TGTGCCAGCAGCGACCGGGACAGGAACTCTAATGAAAAACTGTTTTTT
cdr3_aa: CASSDRDRNSNEKLFF

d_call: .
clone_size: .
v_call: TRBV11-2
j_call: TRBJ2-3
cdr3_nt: TGTGCCAGCAGCTCGCGGGATGTCACAGATACGCAGTATTTT
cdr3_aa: CASSSRDVTDTQYF

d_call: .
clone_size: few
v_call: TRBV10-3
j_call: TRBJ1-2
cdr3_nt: TGTGCCATCAGTGTTAACAGGGAAAGTGATGGCTACACCTTC
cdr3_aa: CAISVNRESDGYTF

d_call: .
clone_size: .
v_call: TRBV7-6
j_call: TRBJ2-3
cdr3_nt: TGTGCCAGCACCCGAGTACAGCGCACAGATACGCAGTATTTT
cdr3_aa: CASTRVQRTDTQYF

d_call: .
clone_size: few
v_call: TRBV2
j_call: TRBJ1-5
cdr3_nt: TGTGCCAGCAGTGAGCACAGAGATCAGCCCCAGCATTTT
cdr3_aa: CASSEHRDQPQHF

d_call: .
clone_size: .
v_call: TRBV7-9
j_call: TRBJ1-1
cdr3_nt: TGTGCCAGCAGCCCGATAGGGGCAGACACTGAAGCTTTCTTT
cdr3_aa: CASSPIGADTEAFF

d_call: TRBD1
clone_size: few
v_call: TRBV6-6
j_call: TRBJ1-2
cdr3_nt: TGTGCCAGCGTCGGACAGGCGTTCCCTTCCTATGGCTACACCTTC
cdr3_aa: CASVGQAFPSYGYTF

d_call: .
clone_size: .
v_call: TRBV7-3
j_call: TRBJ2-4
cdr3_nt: TGTGCCAGCAGCTTAACTGGACAGGCCAAAAACATTCAGTACTTC
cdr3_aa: CASSLTGQAKNIQYF

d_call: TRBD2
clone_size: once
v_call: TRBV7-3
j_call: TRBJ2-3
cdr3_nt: TGTGCCAGCAGCGCGGGACTAGCGGGGGGAAACACAGATACGCAGTATTTT
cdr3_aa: CASSAGLAGGNTDTQYF

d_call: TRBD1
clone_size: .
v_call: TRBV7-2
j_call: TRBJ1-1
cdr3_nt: TGTGCCAGCAGCTTACGTACGGGACAGGGGGGAGCTTTCTTT
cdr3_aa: CASSLRTGQGGAFF

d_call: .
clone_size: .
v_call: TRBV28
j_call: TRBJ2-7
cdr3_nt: TGTGCCAGCAGAACGGGTCCCTCCTACGAGCAGTACTTC
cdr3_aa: CASRTGPSYEQYF

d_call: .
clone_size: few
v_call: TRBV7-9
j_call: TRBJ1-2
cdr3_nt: TGTGCCAGCAGCTTATCTCCCTACAGGGAAACCTATGGCTACACCTTC
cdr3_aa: CASSLSPYRETYGYTF

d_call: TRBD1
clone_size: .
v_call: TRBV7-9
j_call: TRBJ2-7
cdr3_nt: TGTGCCAGCAGCCCACTAGGGACAGGGGTCAACGAGCAGTACTTC
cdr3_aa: CASSPLGTGVNEQYF

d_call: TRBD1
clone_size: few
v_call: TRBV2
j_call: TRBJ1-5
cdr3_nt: TGTGCCAGCAGTGGAGAACAGGGGAGGACGCCCCAGCATTTT
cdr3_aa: CASSGEQGRTPQHF

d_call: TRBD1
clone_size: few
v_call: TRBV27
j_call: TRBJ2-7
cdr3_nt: TGTGCCAGCAGTTTAGACAGGGGCGACAACGAGCAGTACTTC
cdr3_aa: CASSLDRGDNEQYF

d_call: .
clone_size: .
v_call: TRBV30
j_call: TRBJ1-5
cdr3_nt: TGTGCCTGGAGTCGGAGCAATCAGCCCCAGCATTTT
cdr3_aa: CAWSRSNQPQHF

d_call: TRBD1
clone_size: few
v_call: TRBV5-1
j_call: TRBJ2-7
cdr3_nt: TGCGCCAGCAGGGGCCAGGGACAGGCCACCTCCGAGCAGTACTTC
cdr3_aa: CASRGQGQATSEQYF

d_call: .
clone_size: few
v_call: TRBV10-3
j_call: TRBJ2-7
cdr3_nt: TGTGCCATCGGATACAGGGACGAGCAGTACTTC
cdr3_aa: CAIGYRDEQYF

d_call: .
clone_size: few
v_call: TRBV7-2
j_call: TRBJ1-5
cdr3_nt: TGTGCCAGCAGCTTAGCACAAATTCGCAATCAGCCCCAGCATTTT
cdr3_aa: CASSLAQIRNQPQHF

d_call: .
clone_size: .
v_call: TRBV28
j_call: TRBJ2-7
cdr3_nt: TGTGCCACAAAGGCGGGGCAATCCTACGAGCAGTACTTC
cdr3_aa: CATKAGQSYEQYF

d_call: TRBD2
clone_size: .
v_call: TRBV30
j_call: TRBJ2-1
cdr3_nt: TGTGCCTGGACTAGCGGGAGGGCCCTCAATGAGCAGTTCTTC
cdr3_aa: CAWTSGRALNEQFF

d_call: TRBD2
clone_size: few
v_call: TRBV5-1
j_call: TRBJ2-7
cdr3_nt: TGCGCCAGCAGCTTGGCCGGGACTAGCGGGAGATATGACGAGCAGTACTTC
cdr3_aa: CASSLAGTSGRYDEQYF

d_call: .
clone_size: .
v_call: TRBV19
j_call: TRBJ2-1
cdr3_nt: TGTGCCAGTAGCAAGCGGGACAACCCTTCCTACAATGAGCAGTTCTTC
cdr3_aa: CASSKRDNPSYNEQFF

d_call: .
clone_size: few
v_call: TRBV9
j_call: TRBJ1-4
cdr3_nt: TGTGCCAGCGGTACGGCAGGGAAACTGTTTTTT
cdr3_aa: CASGTAGKLFF

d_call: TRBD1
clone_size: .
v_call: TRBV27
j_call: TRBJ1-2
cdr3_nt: TGTGCCAGCAGTTCCGGACAGGGACTAAGGGGCTACACCTTC
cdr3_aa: CASSSGQGLRGYTF

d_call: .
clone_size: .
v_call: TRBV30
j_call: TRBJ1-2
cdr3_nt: TGTGCCTGGAGTGTGGGGCCTAACTATGGCTACACCTTC
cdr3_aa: CAWSVGPNYGYTF

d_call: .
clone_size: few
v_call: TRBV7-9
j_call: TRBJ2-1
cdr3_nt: TGTGCCAGCAGTTCGATTTCTAGCCGTCTCTACAATGAGCAGTTCTTC
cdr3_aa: CASSSISSRLYNEQFF

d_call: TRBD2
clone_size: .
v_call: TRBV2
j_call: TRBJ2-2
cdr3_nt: TGTGCCAGCAGTGGAGGTAGCGGGAGAGTCACCGGGGAGCTGTTTTTT
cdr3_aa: CASSGGSGRVTGELFF

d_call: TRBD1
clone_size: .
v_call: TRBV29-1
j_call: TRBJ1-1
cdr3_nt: TGCAGCGTCGCCGCCGGGACAGGGACCATGAACACTGAAGCTTTCTTT
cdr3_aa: CSVAAGTGTMNTEAFF

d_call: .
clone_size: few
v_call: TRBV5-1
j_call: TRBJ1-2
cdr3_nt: TGCGCCAGCAGCGCCGAGTCTAACTATGGCTACACCTTC
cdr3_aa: CASSAESNYGYTF

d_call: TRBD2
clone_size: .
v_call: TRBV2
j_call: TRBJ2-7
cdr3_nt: TGTGCCAGCAGTTTTTTGCCCACCGGACTAGCGGGGTGGTACGAGCAGTACTTC
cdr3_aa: CASSFLPTGLAGWYEQYF

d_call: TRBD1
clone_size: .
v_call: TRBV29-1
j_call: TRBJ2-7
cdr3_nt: TGCAGCGCGGAACAGGGGGCAGGGGGCGAGCAGTACTTC
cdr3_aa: CSAEQGAGGEQYF

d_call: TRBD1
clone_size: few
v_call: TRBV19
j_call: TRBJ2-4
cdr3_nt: TGTGCCAGTACCCGGGACAGCGACAAAAACATTCAGTACTTC
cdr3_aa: CASTRDSDKNIQYF

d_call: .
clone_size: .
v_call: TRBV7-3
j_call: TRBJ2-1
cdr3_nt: TGTGCCAGCAGCCCCCGCCGCGCCGATGAGCAGTTCTTC
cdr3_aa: CASSPRRADEQFF